The 8 T cell receptor beta chains below all came from one sample that was sequenced in a study of blood T cell repertoires in COVID-19. Measured with immunoSEQ multiplex PCR; TCRdb has only the in-frame clones, and not every one. The data contain roughly 340,000 clones, around 87% of them singletons. Sequenced input: PBMCs or T cells enriched from blood (not recorded which). Source of these receptors: a man between 35 and 55 years old in a cohort exposed to, infected with or recovered from COVID-19 (not recorded which).

The chain links TRBV19 to TRBJ2-7; 9 bases fit TRBD2. CDR1 is LNHDA and CDR2 is SQIVND in the germline V gene (reference sequence). This CDR3 comprises 17 residues. V was clipped by 5 bases and J by 5 bases; unmatched bases: 16. The chain's CDR3 is CASSPPISGSTYHEQYF. In DNA, the CDR3 is TGTGCCAGTAGTCCCCCTATTAGCGGGAGTACCTACCACGAGCAGTACTTC.

The rearrangement uses TRBV29-1 and TRBJ2-1; 7 nucleotides agree with TRBD2. This CDR3 region has 14 residues. CDR1 SQVTM and CDR2 ANQGSEA come from the germline V gene. Trimming removed 4 bases from V and 1 base from J; junction bases left unmatched: 4. CDR3 loop: CSVVGRGSYNEQFF. The CDR3 DNA is TGCAGCGTTGTGGGGCGGGGGTCCTACAATGAGCAGTTCTTC.

The chain employs TRBV15 and TRBJ2-1, with TRBD2 matching over 11 bases. Germline trimming cut 3 bases from V and 0 bases from J; bases unmatched to any gene: 10. Per the germline V gene, CDR1 is LNHNV and CDR2 is YYDKDF (reference sequence). The CDR3 length is 19 residues. The CDR3 loop is CATSSSLGLAGSSYNEQFF. DNA of the CDR3: TGTGCCACCAGCAGCTCCCTAGGACTAGCGGGCAGCTCCTACAATGAGCAGTTCTTC.

This chain links TRBV6-4 with TRBJ2-1; maybe TRBD1 (5 bases). Looked up from germline, CDR1 is MRHNA and CDR2 is SNTAGT. This CDR3 contains 15 residues. V shed 10 bases and J shed 5 bases, with 21 bases lying between them. The CDR3 DNA is TGTGCCACTAGTGTTTATGGGTGGACAAACAATGAGCAGTTCTTC. This encodes CATSVYGWTNNEQFF.

The chain is built from TRBV5-1 and TRBJ1-1; maybe TRBD1 (6 bases). CDR1 and CDR2 (germline): SGHRS, YFSETQ. V was pared by 4 bases and J by 0 bases, with 10 bases between. CDR3 length: 14 amino acids. The CDR3 loop is CASSRDTLNTEAFF. CDR3 coding DNA: TGCGCCAGCAGCCGGGACACTCTGAACACTGAAGCTTTCTTT.

Comment on this clone: Additional DNA sequences in this sample encode the identical CDR3. The chain joins TRBV6-5 to TRBJ1-1, with TRBD1 as a possible D gene (6 bases). The CDR3 runs to 14 residues. Germline assignment: CDR1 MNHEY and CDR2 SVGAGI. Trimming took 0 bases from V and 1 from J, leaving 6 bases between them. The CDR3 DNA sequence: TGTGCCAGCAGTTACTCGACAGGGAACACTGAAGCTTTCTTT. As protein: CASSYSTGNTEAFF.

The chain combines TRBV5-4 with TRBJ2-3, with 10 bases aligning to TRBD1. Looked up from germline, CDR1 is SGHNT and CDR2 is YYREEE (reference sequence). The CDR3 contains 15 residues. The trim removed 3 bases at V and 3 bases at J, leaving 4 bases unmatched. CDR3 in DNA: TGTGCCAGCAGCTGGGGACAGGGGTTGACAGATACGCAGTATTTT. Its translation is CASSWGQGLTDTQYF.

This clone came up once. The rearrangement uses TRBV2 and TRBJ1-1; no clear D gene. With 8 bases removed from V and 0 bases from J, the gap between germline ends came to 13 bases. Germline V gene sequence: CDR1 SNHLY, CDR2 FYNNEI. CDR3 length: 14 amino acids. CDR3 amino acids: CASGREGMNTEAFF. DNA of the CDR3: TGTGCCAGCGGAAGGGAGGGCATGAACACTGAAGCTTTCTTT.